The sample holds many counts of the clone carrying this T cell receptor (beta chain). Its specificity is unknown. This sample was taken from a study of regulatory T cells in long-lasting Graves disease. Notes on the study in general: Reduced TCR diversity was observed in persistent Graves' patients versus newly diagnosed patients.

The time point: newly diagnosed GD, antithyroid drugs for less than 3 months. RNA extracted from PBMCs served as the sequencing template. Tubes containing EDTA received around 9.9 milliliters of drawn peripheral blood. With 3 bases removed from V and 4 bases from J, the gap between germline ends came to 13 bases. Germline values: CDR1 MDHEN, CDR2 SYDVKM. The CDR3 is 16 amino acids. Combining iRepertoire HTBI primers with Arm-PCR of CDR3 regions, the authors built TCR beta libraries. TCRdb re-analysed the multiplex PCR reads in MiXCR, keeping a single row per CDR3 protein. The table has about 210,000 distinct CDR3 sequences, roughly 19% seen once; the top ten hold approximately 12%. These data also featured in a second study, about T cells in Graves' hyperthyroidism and ophthalmopathy.

This chain uses TRBV28 with TRBJ1-6; D remains unclear. This TCR was sampled from a woman in her 30s with Graves disease. Sequencing used peripheral blood mononuclear cells (PBMCs), obtained at new diagnosis, from a patient treated with antithyroid drugs. In nucleotides, the CDR3 is TGTGCCAGCAGTTTGCTACCGGGCCAGTATAATTCACCCCTCCACTTT. Its translation is CASSLLPGQYNSPLHF.